Listed below are T cell receptor beta chains from one sample, sequenced in a study of control samples from healthy donors and cancer patients. Data came from immunoSEQ multiplex PCR; TCRdb stores just in-frame clones and leaves some out. The sample consists of roughly 88,000 clones, approximately 91% of them appearing once. The sequenced material came from blood. The receptors stem from a woman aged 25 to 39 in good health. The CDR3 runs from the conserved cysteine through the conserved F or W. The order of the fields is J gene, D gene, clone size, V gene, CDR3 DNA, CDR3 protein. D genes are given only for firm matches. Size values are once, few and many counts, or a class for expanded clones, and some rows have none.

>TRBJ1-2|.|.|TRBV5-1
TGCGCCAGCAGCTTGGGACTCCGGGACCAACCTAACTATGGCTACACCTTC
CASSLGLRDQPNYGYTF
>TRBJ1-3|.|.|TRBV7-9
TGTGCCAACATCGCCTCTTCTCCGGGGGCTTCTGGAAACACCATATATTTT
CANIASSPGASGNTIYF
>TRBJ2-5|TRBD1|.|TRBV27
TGTGCCAGCAGTTCAGGGACAGGGGGAGGCGGAGAGACCCAGTACTTC
CASSSGTGGGGETQYF
>TRBJ2-7|TRBD1|once|TRBV11-2
TGTGCCAGCAGCTTAGTTGGACAGGCCTCCTACGAGCAGTACTTC
CASSLVGQASYEQYF
>TRBJ1-5|.|.|TRBV7-9
TGTGCCAGCAGCACGGGGTATCAGCCCCAGCATTTT
CASSTGYQPQHF
>TRBJ1-5|.|.|TRBV7-9
TGTGCCAGCAGCTTATCGTCTCGTCGCGGTCAGCCCCAGCATTTT
CASSLSSRRGQPQHF
>TRBJ2-2|.|.|TRBV30
TGTGCCTGGAGACGACTACCTGGGGTCACCGGGGAGCTGTTTTTT
CAWRRLPGVTGELFF
>TRBJ2-1|TRBD2|.|TRBV6-5
TGTGCCAGCAAGCGGGGGGAGCACTACAATGAGCAGTTCTTC
CASKRGEHYNEQFF
>TRBJ1-4|TRBD1|few|TRBV6-1
TGTGCCAGCAGTGACGCCAAAGGGACAGGGAGCGAAAAACTGTTTTTT
CASSDAKGTGSEKLFF
>TRBJ1-5|.|.|TRBV21-1
TGTGTAGTCAACCTGGGAGCCCAGCATTTT
CVVNLGAQHF
>TRBJ1-3|.|.|TRBV27
TGTGCCAGCAGTTTAGTCGGGCAGTCTCCTGGAAACACCATATATTTT
CASSLVGQSPGNTIYF
>TRBJ1-1|.|.|TRBV5-1
TGCGCCAGCAGCTTGGAGGTGGTAGGGAACACTGAAGCTTTCTTT
CASSLEVVGNTEAFF
>TRBJ1-1|.|.|TRBV29-1
TGCAGCGCTAACCTCTATGGCACTGAAGCTTTCTTT
CSANLYGTEAFF
>TRBJ1-1|.|.|TRBV6-1
TGTGCCAGCAGTGAACAAGTAGGAGAGGGGAACACTGAAGCTTTCTTT
CASSEQVGEGNTEAFF
>TRBJ1-2|.|.|TRBV7-3
TGTGCCAGCAGCTTATCGGCGGAGGAGGATGGCTACACCTTC
CASSLSAEEDGYTF
>TRBJ2-6|.|.|TRBV27
TGTGCCAGCAGTTTATGGGGGGCTGGGGCCAACGTCCTGACTTTC
CASSLWGAGANVLTF
>TRBJ2-7|.|.|TRBV5-1
TGCGCCAGCAGCTTGGCCGGGACGGTGGTTGGGGAGCAGTACTTC
CASSLAGTVVGEQYF
>TRBJ2-7|TRBD1|once|TRBV6-6
TGTGCCAGCAGTTGGCCGGGACAGGGACTCTACGAGCAGTACTTC
CASSWPGQGLYEQYF
>TRBJ1-1|.|.|TRBV19
TGTGCCAGTAGATGGAGGGTAAAGGGACCGAACACTGAAGCTTTCTTT
CASRWRVKGPNTEAFF
>TRBJ1-1|.|.|TRBV7-2
TGTGCCAGCAGCGACCGGGGGACGAACACTGAAGCTTTCTTT
CASSDRGTNTEAFF
>TRBJ2-6|TRBD1|.|TRBV19
TGTGCCAGTAGTATCCTCGGGGGACAGGGGGGCTCTGGGGCCAACGTCCTGACTTTC
CASSILGGQGGSGANVLTF
>TRBJ2-1|TRBD2|few|TRBV5-1
TGCGCCAGCAGCTTACTAGCGGGGGGGCTTTTAGAGCAGTTCTTC
CASSLLAGGLLEQFF
>TRBJ2-6|.|few|TRBV7-6
TGTGCCAGCAGCTTAGCGCCCCCGAAGGCCAACGTCCTGACTTTC
CASSLAPPKANVLTF
>TRBJ1-2|.|.|TRBV28
TGTGCCAGCAGTTCCCCCGGACGTCTATCGGGCTACACCTTC
CASSSPGRLSGYTF
>TRBJ2-3|.|.|TRBV6-5
TGTGCCAGCAGACGAACCAGCGGATACACAGATACGCAGTATTTT
CASRRTSGYTDTQYF
>TRBJ2-7|TRBD1|.|TRBV5-1
TGCGCCAGCAGCTCCCACCCGCGTACACCATTCCCGGGACAGGGGAGGAACGAGCAGTACTTC
CASSSHPRTPFPGQGRNEQYF
>TRBJ2-7|TRBD2|.|TRBV27
TGTGCCAGCAGTTTATCCGGACTAGTCCGCGAGCAGTACTTC
CASSLSGLVREQYF
>TRBJ1-1|TRBD1|.|TRBV6-5
TGTGCCACTTACGAGACAGGGACGATCGGAGCTTTCTTT
CATYETGTIGAFF
>TRBJ1-2|.|.|TRBV5-6
TGTGCCAGCAGCCCTAATTTCTATGGCTACACCTTC
CASSPNFYGYTF
>TRBJ2-4|.|.|TRBV12-5
TGTGCTAGTGGTTTGTTTACGGGCTTCGGAAACATTCAGTACTTC
CASGLFTGFGNIQYF
>TRBJ1-1|.|.|TRBV27
TGTGCCAGCATGTCAGGAGGTACAGGGAACACTGAAGCTTTCTTT
CASMSGGTGNTEAFF
>TRBJ1-1|.|.|TRBV3-1/TRBV3-2
TGTGCCAGCAGCCAAGCACATGACGGCTACACTGAAGCTTTCTTT
CASSQAHDGYTEAFF
>TRBJ2-7|TRBD1|once|TRBV11-3
TGTGCCAGCAGCCCCGGTGGGGGACAGGACTACGAGCAGTACTTC
CASSPGGGQDYEQYF
>TRBJ1-6|.|.|TRBV4-1
TGCGCCAGCAGCCAAGAGAGGACAGCTAATTCACCCCTCCACTTT
CASSQERTANSPLHF
>TRBJ1-1|.|.|TRBV7-9
TGTGCCAGCAGCTTTTCGAACACTGAAGCTTTCTTT
CASSFSNTEAFF
>TRBJ1-1|TRBD1|.|TRBV11-2
TGTGCCAGCAGCTTCCAGGGGGCGCAGAACACTGAAGCTTTCTTT
CASSFQGAQNTEAFF
>TRBJ2-2|.|.|TRBV28
TGTGCCAGCACCCAGAACACCGGGGAGCTGTTTTTT
CASTQNTGELFF
>TRBJ1-1|TRBD1|once|TRBV19
TGTGCCAGTAGAACAGGGGGCACCATGAACACTGAAGCTTTCTTT
CASRTGGTMNTEAFF
>TRBJ2-5|TRBD2|.|TRBV5-1
TGCGCCAGCAGCTTGGGCGGGGGGACCCAAGAGACCCAGTACTTC
CASSLGGGTQETQYF
>TRBJ1-1|.|.|TRBV12-3/TRBV12-4
TGTGCCAGCACCTTTATGAACACTGAAGCTTTCTTT
CASTFMNTEAFF
>TRBJ2-3|TRBD2|.|TRBV4-1
TGCGCCAGCAGCCAAGGGCATCTAGCGGGAGTTAGAGATACGCAGTATTTT
CASSQGHLAGVRDTQYF